This passage covers 17 T cell receptor beta chains from one sample sequenced in a study of siplizumab effects on memory and regulatory T cells. Assay: immunoSEQ multiplex PCR; the TCRdb copy retains only in-frame clones and omits some. Here the sample spans about 40,000 clones, about 90% being singletons. The sequencing input was naive CD4+ T cells sorted from blood. Every receptor here comes from a human donor in good health.

A single count supports this clone. This chain's CDR3 is CASSLRQVGNQPQHF. CDR3 sequence (DNA): TGTGCCAGCAGCCTCCGGCAGGTAGGAAATCAGCCCCAGCATTTT. This chain uses TRBV6-6 with TRBJ1-5, with no clear D. Germline assignment: CDR1 MNHNY and CDR2 SVGAGI (reference sequence). There are 15 residues in the CDR3. The V end was cut by 6 bases, the J end by 4 bases, with 16 bases between.

This chain joins TRBV19 and TRBJ1-5; 7 positions match TRBD1. There are 17 residues in the CDR3. Germline values: CDR1 LNHDA, CDR2 SQIVND (reference sequence). The V and J ends lost 0 bases and 3 bases, in that order; junction bases with no gene match: 8. The CDR3 DNA follows: TGTGCCAGTAGTATAGATCTAGGGGGCGGATCCAATCAGCCCCAGCATTTT. The encoded protein is CASSIDLGGGSNQPQHF.

This clone was picked up one time. The chain couples TRBV19 to TRBJ1-1, with no clear D. Deletions cut 5 bases from V and 6 bases from J, with 13 bases between. The CDR3 covers 13 residues. The germline CDR1 and CDR2 sequences are LNHDA and SQIVND (reference sequence). The CDR3 sequence is CASSPSGPPEAFF. In DNA, the CDR3 is TGTGCCAGTAGTCCTTCAGGTCCCCCTGAAGCTTTCTTT.

V usage is TRBV11-2 and J usage is TRBJ2-2, with 9 positions matching TRBD2. V dropped 5 bases and J dropped 0; count of bases not matched to a gene: 13. This CDR3 contains 19 residues. In germline, CDR1 is SGHAT, CDR2 FQNNGV. In DNA, the CDR3 is TGTGCCAGCAGCCCACCCCATAGCGGGGGATACTCGAACACCGGGGAGCTGTTTTTT. It specifies CASSPPHSGGYSNTGELFF.

As DNA, the CDR3 is TGTGCCAGCAGCTTGATGGACAGTCCCTACACCTTC. This translates into CASSLMDSPYTF. V gene TRBV7-9 combines with J gene TRBJ1-2; D is perhaps TRBD1 (6 bases). Germline V gene sequence: CDR1 SEHNR, CDR2 FQNEAQ (reference sequence). Deletions cut 3 bases from V and 10 bases from J, with 12 bases between. There are 12 residues in the CDR3.

The chain uses TRBV6-5 and TRBJ2-7, with 9 bases aligning to TRBD1. The germline V gene encodes CDR1 MNHEY and CDR2 SVGAGI. The CDR3 contains 15 residues. Trimming removed 5 bases from V and 1 base from J; junction bases left unmatched: 6. The CDR3 DNA follows: TGTGCCAGCAGTCGCGGACAGGGGAAGTCCTACGAGCAGTACTTC. It translates to CASSRGQGKSYEQYF.

The V call is TRBV18, the J call TRBJ2-2, with TRBD1 identical over 7 bases. CDR1 KGHSH and CDR2 LQKENI come from the germline V gene. The ends lost 3 bases at V and 8 bases at J; junction bases unmatched: 3. The CDR3 covers 13 residues. Written as DNA, the CDR3 is TGTGCCAGCTCACCCTCGGACAGGGGGGAGCTGTTTTTT. Protein product: CASSPSDRGELFF.

This chain links TRBV5-1 with TRBJ1-6; TRBD1 agrees at 7 bases. Germline V lookup: CDR1 SGHRS, CDR2 YFSETQ. J was trimmed by 7 bases and V by 1 base; bases with no gene match: 5. The CDR3 loop spans 15 amino acids. The CDR3 is CASSLSVRGNSPLHF. The CDR3, as DNA: TGCGCCAGCAGCTTGTCAGTCAGGGGGAATTCACCCCTCCACTTT.

This chain uses TRBV5-1 with TRBJ2-3, with D possibly being TRBD2 (5 bases). The CDR3 sequence is 16 residues long. Per the germline V gene, CDR1 is SGHRS and CDR2 is YFSETQ. The V end was cut by 4 bases, the J end by 1 base, with 16 bases between. This CDR3 reads CASSPDWGSGTDTQYF. The CDR3 coding sequence is TGCGCCAGCAGCCCGGACTGGGGATCTGGCACAGATACGCAGTATTTT. Combining the CDR3 with reference TRBV5-1 and TRBJ2-3 gives the whole variable domain KAGVTQTPRYLIKTRGQQVTLSCSPISGHRSVSWYQQTPGQGLQFLFEYFSETQRNKGNFPGRFSGRQFSNSRSEMNVSTLELGDSALYLCASSPDWGSGTDTQYFGPGTRLTVL.

The V and J genes are TRBV14 and TRBJ2-5, with a possible D match to TRBD1 (6 bases). Germline CDR1 is SGHDN and CDR2 is FVKESK. The length of the CDR3 is 16 residues. The germline V and J ends were trimmed by 0 bases and 2 bases, with 13 bases remaining between them. The chain's CDR3 is CASSQDTGNIQETQYF. CDR3 bases: TGTGCCAGCAGCCAAGATACAGGGAATATTCAAGAGACCCAGTACTTC.

The rearrangement uses TRBV5-8 and TRBJ2-5; D may be TRBD1 (5 bases). V gave up 4 bases and J gave up 4 bases, with 14 bases separating them. The CDR3 is 14 residues long. Germline V gives CDR1 SGHTS, CDR2 YDEGEE. The CDR3 DNA reads as TGTGCCAGCAGCAAAGGGGTGGTAGTAGAGACCCAGTACTTC. Encoded protein: CASSKGVVVETQYF. Full variable domain (rest looked up from reference TRBV5-8 and TRBJ2-5): EAGVTQSPTHLIKTRGQQATLRCSPISGHTSVYWYQQALGLGLQFLLWYDEGEERNRGNFPPRFSGRQFPNYSSELNVNALELEDSALYLCASSKGVVVETQYFGPGTRLLVL.

The chain couples TRBV5-3 to TRBJ1-5; D is unclear. TRBV5-3 is reported as an ORF; its role is uncertain. Trimming took off 4 bases at V and 0 bases at J, with 26 bases between the two ends. The CDR3 length is 20 residues. CDR3 amino acids: CARSPPEAGLPNYSNQPQHF. In DNA, the CDR3 is TGTGCCAGAAGCCCCCCCGAAGCAGGACTACCCAATTATAGCAATCAGCCCCAGCATTTT.

The rearrangement uses TRBV6-1 and TRBJ2-1; unclear D gene. V lost 2 bases to trimming and J lost 0 bases, with 8 bases between them. This CDR3 region has 15 residues. Germline CDR1 MNHNS, CDR2 SASEGT. The CDR3 nucleotides are TGTGCCAGCAGTGAATCCACCAGCTCCTACAATGAGCAGTTCTTC. Encoded protein: CASSESTSSYNEQFF.

V and J are TRBV9 and TRBJ2-7; 8 nucleotides match TRBD1. Germline values: CDR1 SGDLS, CDR2 YYNGEE. The CDR3 totals 14 residues. V shed 3 bases, J shed 6 bases, and the junction held 8 bases outside the gene matches. CDR3 amino acids: CASSATGDRIEQYF. CDR3 sequence (DNA): TGTGCCAGCAGCGCCACAGGGGACAGGATCGAGCAGTACTTC.

CDR3: CASSLGGGTNVLTF. CDR3 in DNA: TGTGCCAGCAGTCTCGGGGGGGGGACCAACGTCCTGACTTTC. The chain is built from TRBV6-5 and TRBJ2-6, with 8 bases identical to TRBD2. V trimming: 5 bases; J trimming: 8 bases; junction bases outside the gene matches: 5. This CDR3 spans 14 amino acids. Germline lookup yields CDR1 MNHEY and CDR2 SVGAGI.

The genes are TRBV5-1 and TRBJ2-1; D may correspond to TRBD1 or TRBD2 (5 bases each). Looked up from germline, CDR1 is SGHRS and CDR2 is YFSETQ. The CDR3 totals 13 residues. The ends were cut back, 0 bases at V and 9 bases at J, with 10 bases in the middle. The CDR3 region is CASSLGRGGEQFF. CDR3 DNA: TGCGCCAGCAGCTTGGGACGGGGCGGTGAGCAGTTCTTC.

The gene calls are TRBV10-3 and TRBJ1-5, with D unresolved. V lost 5 bases, J lost 5 bases, and 10 bases lay in between. The CDR3 is 13 amino acids. Germline V gene data show CDR1 as ENHRY and CDR2 as SYGVKD. The CDR3 here is CAISYNGDQPQHF. In DNA form, the CDR3 reads TGTGCCATCAGTTACAATGGGGATCAGCCCCAGCATTTT.